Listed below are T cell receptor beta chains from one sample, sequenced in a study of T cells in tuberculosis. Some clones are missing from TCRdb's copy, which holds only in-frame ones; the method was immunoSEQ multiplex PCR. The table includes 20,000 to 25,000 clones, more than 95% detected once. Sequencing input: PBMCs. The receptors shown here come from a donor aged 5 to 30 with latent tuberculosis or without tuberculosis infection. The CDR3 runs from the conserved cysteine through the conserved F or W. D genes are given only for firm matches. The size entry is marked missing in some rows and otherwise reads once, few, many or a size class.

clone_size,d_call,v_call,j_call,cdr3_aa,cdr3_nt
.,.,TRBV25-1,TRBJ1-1,CASSSPLPLYTEAFF,TGTGCCAGCAGTTCCCCCCTCCCTTTGTACACTGAAGCTTTCTTT
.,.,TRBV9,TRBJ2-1,CASRRILAYNEQFF,TGTGCCAGCAGGCGGATCCTTGCCTACAATGAGCAGTTCTTC
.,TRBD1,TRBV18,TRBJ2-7,CASSLETGETYEQYF,TGTGCCAGCTCACTAGAGACAGGGGAAACCTACGAGCAGTACTTC
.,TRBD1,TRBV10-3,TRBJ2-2,CAISRDRGTGELFF,TGTGCCATCAGCCGGGACAGGGGTACCGGGGAGCTGTTTTTT
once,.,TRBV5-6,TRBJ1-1,CASSISPWGTDTEAFF,TGTGCCAGCAGCATATCCCCGTGGGGCACTGATACTGAAGCTTTCTTT
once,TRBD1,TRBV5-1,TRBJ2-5,CASRSRGPPETQYF,TGCGCCAGCAGGTCCAGGGGGCCCCCCGAGACCCAGTACTTC
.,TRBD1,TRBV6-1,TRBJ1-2,CASSLGTGANYGYTF,TGTGCCAGCAGCCTCGGGACAGGGGCAAACTATGGCTACACCTTC
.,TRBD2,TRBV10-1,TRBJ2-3,CASSEGTSGATDTQYF,TGCGCCAGCAGTGAGGGCACTAGCGGGGCCACAGATACGCAGTATTTT
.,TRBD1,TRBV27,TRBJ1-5,CASSHTGGQGQPQHF,TGTGCCAGCAGTCACACAGGGGGCCAGGGTCAGCCCCAGCATTTT
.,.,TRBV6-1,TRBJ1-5,CASSEAIWLDQPQHF,TGTGCCAGCAGTGAAGCCATCTGGCTCGATCAGCCCCAGCATTTT
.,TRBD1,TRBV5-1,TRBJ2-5,CASSLMFGQDTKETQYF,TGCGCCAGCAGCTTGATGTTCGGACAGGACACTAAAGAGACCCAGTACTTC
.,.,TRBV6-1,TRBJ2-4,CASTRGFVIQYF,TGTGCCAGCACCAGGGGATTCGTCATTCAGTACTTC
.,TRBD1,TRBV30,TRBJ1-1,CAWSVRVADRGRAFF,TGTGCCTGGAGTGTCAGGGTTGCTGACAGGGGGCGAGCTTTCTTT
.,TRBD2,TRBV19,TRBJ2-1,CASSGGVDEQFF,TGTGCCAGTAGTGGGGGGGTGGATGAGCAGTTCTTC
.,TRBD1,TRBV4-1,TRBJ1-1,CASSQDPQGAQNTEAFF,TGCGCCAGCAGCCAAGATCCGCAGGGGGCTCAGAACACTGAAGCTTTCTTT
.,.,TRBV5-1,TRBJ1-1,CASSLASEVNTEAFF,TGCGCCAGCAGCTTGGCATCGGAGGTGAATACTGAAGCTTTCTTT
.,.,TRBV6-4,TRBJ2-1,CASSDSLRSLEQFF,TGTGCCAGCAGTGACTCTCTTAGATCGCTTGAGCAGTTCTTC
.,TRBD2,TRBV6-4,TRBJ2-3,CASSASGATDTQYF,TGTGCCAGCAGTGCTAGCGGGGCGACAGATACGCAGTATTTT
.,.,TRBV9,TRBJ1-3,CASSGTGSGNTIYF,TGTGCCAGCAGCGGTACAGGGTCTGGAAACACCATATATTTT
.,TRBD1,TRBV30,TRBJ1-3,CAWRGQLSGNTIYF,TGTGCCTGGCGGGGACAGCTTAGCGGAAACACCATATATTTT
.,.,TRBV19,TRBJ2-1,CASSLWTASGEQFF,TGTGCCAGTAGTCTATGGACTGCGAGTGGTGAGCAGTTCTTC
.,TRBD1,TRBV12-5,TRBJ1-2,CASGAKPGTAELWVGYTF,TGTGCTAGTGGGGCGAAACCGGGGACAGCTGAGCTATGGGTGGGCTACACCTTC
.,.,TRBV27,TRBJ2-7,CASSLSPYYEQYF,TGTGCCAGCAGTTTATCCCCCTACTACGAGCAGTACTTC
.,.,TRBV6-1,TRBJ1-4,CASSEGWTVNEKLFF,TGTGCCAGCAGTGAAGGGTGGACAGTTAATGAAAAACTGTTTTTT
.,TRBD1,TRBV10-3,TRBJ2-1,CAIRGTGGTTKEQFF,TGTGCCATCAGGGGGACAGGGGGCACGACGAAGGAGCAGTTCTTC
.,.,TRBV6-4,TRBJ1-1,CASSASGNTEAFF,TGTGCCAGCAGTGCTTCGGGAAACACTGAAGCTTTCTTT
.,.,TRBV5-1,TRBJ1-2,CASSPVGQGTPLSLF,.
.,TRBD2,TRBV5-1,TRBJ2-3,CASSLDFLAGGSPTDTQYF,TGCGCCAGCAGCTTGGATTTTCTAGCGGGAGGTTCCCCCACAGATACGCAGTATTTT
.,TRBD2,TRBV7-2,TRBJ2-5,CASSPLGWSGGETQYF,TGTGCCAGCAGCCCCCTAGGGTGGAGCGGGGGGGAGACCCAGTACTTC
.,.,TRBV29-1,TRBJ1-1,CSVGVGTGSEAFF,TGCAGCGTTGGGGTCGGAACGGGGTCTGAAGCTTTCTTT
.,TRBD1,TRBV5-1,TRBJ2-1,CASSLDRGPYNEQFF,TGCGCCAGCAGCTTGGACAGGGGTCCCTACAATGAGCAGTTCTTC
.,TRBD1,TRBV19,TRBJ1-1,CASTTRTGWGEGGEAFF,TGTGCCAGTACCACTCGGACAGGGTGGGGTGAAGGGGGTGAAGCTTTCTTT
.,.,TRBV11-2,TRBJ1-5,CASSPTGGGQPQHF,TGTGCCAGCAGCCCAACTGGAGGAGGGCAGCCCCAGCATTTT
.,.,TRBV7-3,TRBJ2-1,CASSPGQGLGYNEQFF,TGTGCCAGCAGCCCCGGCCAGGGGCTAGGGTACAATGAGCAGTTCTTC
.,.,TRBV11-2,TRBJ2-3,CASSPPNESRDTQYF,TGTGCCAGCAGCCCACCTAACGAGAGTCGGGATACGCAGTATTTT
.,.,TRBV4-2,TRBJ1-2,CASSQDTSGSYGYTF,TGTGCCAGCAGCCAAGATACATCGGGGTCCTATGGCTACACCTTC
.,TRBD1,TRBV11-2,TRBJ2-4,CASSLRPPGTENIQYF,TGTGCCAGCAGCTTAAGACCCCCTGGGACAGAAAACATTCAGTACTTC
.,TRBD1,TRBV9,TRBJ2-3,CASSGQGPDTQYF,TGTGCCAGCAGCGGACAGGGACCAGATACGCAGTATTTT
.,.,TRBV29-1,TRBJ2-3,CSVGQVLADTQYF,TGCAGCGTTGGACAGGTCCTGGCAGATACGCAGTATTTT
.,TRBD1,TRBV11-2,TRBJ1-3,CASSFPRGQARSGNTIYF,TGTGCCAGCAGCTTCCCCAGGGGGCAGGCGCGCTCTGGAAACACCATATATTTT
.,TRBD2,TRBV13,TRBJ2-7,CASSGGTSGDSYEQYF,TGTGCCAGCAGCGGAGGGACTAGCGGTGACTCCTACGAGCAGTACTTC
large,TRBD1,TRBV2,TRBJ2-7,CASSPGGDEQYF,TGTGCCAGCAGCCCAGGGGGCGACGAGCAGTACTTC
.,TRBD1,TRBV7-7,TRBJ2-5,CASSPEAGGPQETQYF,TGTGCCAGCAGCCCGGAGGCAGGGGGCCCACAAGAGACCCAGTACTTC
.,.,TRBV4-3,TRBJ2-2,CASSQSPITGELFF,TGCGCCAGCAGCCAAAGCCCTATCACCGGGGAGCTGTTTTTT
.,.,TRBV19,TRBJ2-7,CASSMDTGVLYEQYF,TGTGCCAGTAGTATGGATACAGGTGTCTTATACGAGCAGTACTTC
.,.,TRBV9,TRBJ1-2,CASSVGRNSANYGYTF,TGTGCCAGCAGCGTAGGCCGGAACAGTGCTAACTATGGCTACACCTTC
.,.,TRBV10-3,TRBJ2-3,CAISGGAGWTDTQYF,TGTGCCATCAGTGGGGGTGCAGGGTGGACAGATACGCAGTATTTT
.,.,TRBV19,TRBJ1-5,CASSMGGVQPQHF,TGTGCCAGTAGTATGGGAGGGGTCCAGCCCCAGCATTTT
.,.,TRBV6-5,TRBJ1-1,CASSYSGRNTEAFF,TGTGCCAGCAGTTACTCAGGGAGGAACACTGAAGCTTTCTTT
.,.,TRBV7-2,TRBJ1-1,CASSSLVTLGGAFF,TGTGCCAGCAGCTCCTTAGTGACTTTGGGTGGAGCTTTCTTT
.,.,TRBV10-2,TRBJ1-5,CASSEEDRGHFGNQPQHF,TGCGCCAGCAGCGAAGAAGACCGGGGACACTTTGGCAATCAGCCCCAGCATTTT
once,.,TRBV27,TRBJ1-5,CASSPRGGWQPQHF,TGTGCCAGCAGTCCTAGGGGGGGGTGGCAGCCCCAGCATTTT
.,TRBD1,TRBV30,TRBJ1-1,CLGQQEFKNTEAFF,TGCCTGGGACAGCAAGAATTTAAGAACACTGAAGCTTTCTTT
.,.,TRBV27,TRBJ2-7,CASSLSGSGTYEQYF,TGTGCCAGCAGTTTATCGGGTTCAGGGACCTACGAGCAGTACTTC
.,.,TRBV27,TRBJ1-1,CASFYRVGTEAFF,TGTGCCAGCTTTTACAGGGTGGGAACTGAAGCTTTCTTT
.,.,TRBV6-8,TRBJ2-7,CATILGWSLTSYEQYF,TGTGCCACCATTCTGGGTTGGAGCCTGACCTCCTACGAGCAGTACTTC
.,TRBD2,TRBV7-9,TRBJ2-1,CASSPRTSGISYNEQFF,TGTGCCAGCAGCCCCCGGACTAGCGGGATCTCCTACAATGAGCAGTTCTTC
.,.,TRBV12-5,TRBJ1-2,CASGPGLRLNYGYTF,TGTGCTAGTGGTCCTGGTTTGCGGCTTAACTATGGCTACACCTTC